The clone carrying this T cell receptor (beta chain) has ten or more counts. The source of the sample is a study of early T cells in non-severe SARS-CoV-2 infection. Trimming took off 1 base at V and 5 bases at J, with 6 bases between the two ends. Germline CDR1 and CDR2: SGHVS and FNYEAQ. The CDR3 has 14 residues. TCRdb itself ran the 5' RACE reads through MiXCR, one entry per CDR3 protein. The sample gives some 64,000 distinct CDR3 sequences, 18% of which show up once; about 8.4% is in the top ten. The sequence derives from an adult who was a healthcare worker with PCR-confirmed SARS-CoV-2 infection or an uninfected control (not recorded which). This chain links TRBV7-6 with TRBJ1-6; unclear D gene. Sample: whole blood, taken at baseline. CDR3 loop: CASSLGTDNSPLHF. Here the CDR3 DNA reads TGTGCCAGCAGCTTAGGGACGGATAATTCACCCCTCCACTTT.